Ten or more counts support the clone carrying this T cell receptor (beta chain). The antigen remains undetermined. The entry originates in a study of T cells in Graves' hyperthyroidism and ophthalmopathy. Study information: Before any treatment, at initial diagnosis, peripheral blood was collected. Overall study results and limits: Ophthalmopathy prediction by the model preceded onset by a median about 6.3 months.

Over 18 months, lack of ophthalmopathy progression marked Graves' hyperthyroidism as stable. Each 10 ml fresh peripheral blood draw supplied the PBMCs. The source material, RNA transcripts, was used to amplify TCR beta CDR3 regions. First-round RT-PCR with HTBI primers amplified the TCR CDR3 region. TCRdb reanalysed the multiplex PCR reads using MiXCR and keeps one entry per CDR3 protein. Of approximately 640,000 distinct CDR3 sequences in the sample, around 15% were seen once. This CDR3 comprises 15 residues. Germline CDR1 reads SGHTA; CDR2 reads FQGNSA. Trimming left V 3 bases short and J 4 bases short, with 13 bases between.

Sequences were obtained from blood. The source is a woman aged 25 to 39 with Graves' hyperthyroidism. The chain recombines TRBV7-2 with TRBJ2-1; D possibly corresponds to TRBD2 (6 bases). CDR3 sequence (DNA): TGTGCCAGCAGCTTGGGGCTAGCGTTTTACAATGAGCAGTTCTTC. Residues: CASSLGLAFYNEQFF. The full variable domain, its missing parts supplied by reference TRBV7-2 and TRBJ2-1, is GAGVSQSPSNKVTEKGKDVELRCDPISGHTALYWYRQSLGQGLEFLIYFQGNSAPDKSGLPSDRFSAERTGGSVSTLTIQRTQQEDSAVYLCASSLGLAFYNEQFFGPGTRLTVL.